Listed below are T cell receptor beta chains from one sample, sequenced in a study of OX40 agonist ivuxolimab in advanced cancers. Some clones are missing from TCRdb's copy, which holds only in-frame ones; the method was immunoSEQ multiplex PCR. The table has tens of thousands of clones, 84% seen once. This material consisted of CD4+ or CD8+ T cells sorted from blood, taken in a trial of the OX40 agonist ivuxolimab. Receptor source: an adult with an advanced solid tumor such as melanoma, head and neck, liver or kidney cancer. Both conserved end residues are part of each CDR3. Fields, in order: J gene, V gene, CDR3 protein.

TRBJ2-4,TRBV4-3,CASSQSLTGPQYF
TRBJ2-7,TRBV13,CASSRDRTYEQYF
TRBJ1-3,TRBV4-1,CASSQEGPRGEYF
TRBJ2-5,TRBV2,CAGLRGQGETQYF
TRBJ1-2,TRBV9,CASSVGDRVMTNYGYTF
TRBJ2-6,TRBV5-4,CASSLARPFSGANVLTF
TRBJ2-3,TRBV9,CASSVRREADTQYF
TRBJ1-1,TRBV4-1,CASSQVLFPGLRMNTEAFF
TRBJ2-7,TRBV7-8,CASSFGTVYEQYF
TRBJ2-3,TRBV11-2,CATKPGASTDTQYF
TRBJ2-7,TRBV29-1,CSVRLGDRGYEQYF
TRBJ1-1,TRBV2,CASRNPDQGNPEAFF
TRBJ2-1,TRBV11-3,CASSREMGSGRVGNEQFF
TRBJ2-1,TRBV7-8,CASSPFRILAGVKGNEQFF
TRBJ1-2,TRBV7-9,CASSLRDYGYTF
TRBJ1-1,TRBV6-6,CASTRGQSTEAFF